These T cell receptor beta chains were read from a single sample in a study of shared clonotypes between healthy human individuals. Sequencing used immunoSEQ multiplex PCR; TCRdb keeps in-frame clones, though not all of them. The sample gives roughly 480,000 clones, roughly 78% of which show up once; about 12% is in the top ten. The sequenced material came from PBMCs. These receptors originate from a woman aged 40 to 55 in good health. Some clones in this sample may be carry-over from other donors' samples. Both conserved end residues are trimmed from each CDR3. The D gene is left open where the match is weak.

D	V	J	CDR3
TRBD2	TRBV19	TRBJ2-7	ASTTTSGSRAYEQY
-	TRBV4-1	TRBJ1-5	ASSQGSWSNQPQH
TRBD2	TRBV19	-	ASSIGLAESYEQY
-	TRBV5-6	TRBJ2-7	ASSLYSQVPYEQY
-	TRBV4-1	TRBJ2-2	ASRNRQTNTGELF
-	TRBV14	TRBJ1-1	ASSPLGGAVNTEAF
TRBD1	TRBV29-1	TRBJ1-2	SVADRGLGYT
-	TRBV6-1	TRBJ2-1	ASSRETYNEQF
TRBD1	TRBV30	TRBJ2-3	AFATGTDTQY
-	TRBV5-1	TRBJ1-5	ASSLDGNNQPQH
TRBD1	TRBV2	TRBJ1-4	ASRDRSNEKLF
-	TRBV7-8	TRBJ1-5	ASSLGVGQPQH
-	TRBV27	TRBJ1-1	ASSPGRGTLEAF
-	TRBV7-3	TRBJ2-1	ASSSPPGSQF
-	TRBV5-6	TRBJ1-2	ASSLLISGYGYT
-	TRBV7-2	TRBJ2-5	ASSPPGGWGNQETQY
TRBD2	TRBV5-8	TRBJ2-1	ASSSGLAGGPDEQF
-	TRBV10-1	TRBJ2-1	ASSNPSSATQF
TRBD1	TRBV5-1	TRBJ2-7	ASSLEGAYEQY
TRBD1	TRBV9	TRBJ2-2	ASSHGTGNTGELF
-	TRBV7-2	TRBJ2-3	ASSSGSSTDTQY
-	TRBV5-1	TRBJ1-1	ASSLLGIPGGNTEAF
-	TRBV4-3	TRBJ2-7	ASSQEEGGGFHEQY
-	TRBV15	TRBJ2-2	ATSRATGELF
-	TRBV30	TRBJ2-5	AWALSETQY
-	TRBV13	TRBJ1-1	ASSLGHLNTEAF
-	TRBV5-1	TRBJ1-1	ASRDSVNTEAF
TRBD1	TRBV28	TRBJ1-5	ASSRTGGYQPQH
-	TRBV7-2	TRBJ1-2	ASRLTRGRGYGYT
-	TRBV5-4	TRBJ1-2	ASSFGNRIYGYT
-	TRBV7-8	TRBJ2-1	ASSLIRGSSYNEQF
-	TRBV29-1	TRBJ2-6	SVADSGANVLT
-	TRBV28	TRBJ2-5	ASSLSLGSQETQY
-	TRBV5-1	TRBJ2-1	ASSFRPSNEQF
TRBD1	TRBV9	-	ASGTPDRAVHEQY
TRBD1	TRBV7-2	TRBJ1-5	ASSLAGGSGNQPQH
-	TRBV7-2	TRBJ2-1	ASSPQTYYTEQF
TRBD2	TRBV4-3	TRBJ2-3	ASSQIAGSLRGDTQY
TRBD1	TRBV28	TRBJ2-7	ASSFSDRGNYEQY
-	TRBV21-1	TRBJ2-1	ASSISTSVHNEQF